This TCR beta chain was recorded in a study of blood T cell repertoires in COVID-19 (dated by TCRdb to the early 2020s). Background for the entire study: Collaborator samples came from the United States, Italy and Spain and covered acute and convalescent phases of COVID-19. A de-identified subject ID, COVID-19 status, age in years and sex were almost always included in the sample metadata. A freely available public database, intended as a resource for researchers studying the immune response to SARS-CoV-2, is where the repertoires were released. Subjects who had been exposed to COVID-19, were actively infected with it, or had recovered from it provided the deeply sampled blood TCRbeta repertoires that made up the dataset. Samples came from the ongoing ImmuneRACE study (first 160 participants) plus 1,254 subjects from 6 global collaborators. HLA class I and class II types, where available, came from metadata supplied by the sample provider rather than from assay-based typing. The material from the prospective study consisted of cDNA or gDNA derived from T cells, B-cell-depleted T cells, or PBMCs. Overall study outcomes, separate from this receptor: The amount of clinical and demographic metadata varied by source and participant and was provided uncurated.

Collaborating institutions collected whole blood in K2EDTA tubes following their own protocols. For TCRbeta analysis, collaborator samples were shipped as frozen whole blood, as isolated PBMCs, or as DNA extracted from either sample type. TCRbeta CDR3 regions were amplified from genomic DNA by means of the immunoSEQ Assay, a bias-controlled multiplex PCR. The authors' analysis ran thus. Within the assay, amplification of reference gene primers was used to estimate how many nucleated cells each sample contained. To quantify the absolute abundance of each unique TCRbeta CDR3 rearrangement, sequence reads were collapsed and filtered. For each sample, productive Simpson clonality was calculated as the square root of Simpson's diversity index over productive rearrangements. TCRdb carries this immuneACCESS record with in-frame sequences only. Its versions omit some clonotypes, under half of them owing to an unresolved V gene in the studies checked, with the rest unexplained. V and J calls and clone size are as listed in that table; D and trimming were resolved from the DNA. The sample table lists 95,000 to 150,000 clones, just over 70% of them with a count of one. More than 0.65% of the sample rests with the top ten.

CDR1 SGHTA and CDR2 FQGTGA were looked up in the germline V gene. The CDR3 spans 14 residues, from the cysteine through the phenylalanine. The sequence is cut down to CDR3 DNA, 42 bases in frame from base 1. Relative to germline, V is missing 5 bases and J is missing 5 bases, with 4 bases of the junction outside any gene match. Remarks on this clone: Its antigen specificity is not known. Qualities for individual bases were not recorded, and no much larger clone is one base off. Different DNA sequences within this sample yield the same CDR3.

Recombination connected TRBV7-3 to TRBJ2-1; TRBD1 lines up with 9 middle nucleotides. The source is a human donor with acute or convalescent COVID-19. The donor label of this sample is uncertain. Sequenced sample: peripheral blood. In nucleotide form, the sequence is TGTGCCAGCAGCCCGGGACAGGGTAACAATGAGCAGTTCTTC. The translation is CASSPGQGNNEQFF.